The clone carrying this T cell receptor beta chain was counted a few times. Treatment reported: preoperative locoregional IRX-2 cytokine immunotherapy. Patients received preoperative, locoregional IRX-2 cytokine immunotherapy in a phase Ib study. Assay used: immunoSEQ multiplex PCR; TCRdb lists only in-frame clones, some missing. This sample yields 40,000 to 50,000 clones, of which approximately 80% are seen a single time; about 1.2% belongs to the top ten. This sample stems from a study of preoperative IRX-2 immunotherapy in early breast cancer. There are 14 residues in the CDR3. With V trimmed by 7 bases and J by 5 bases, 7 bases remained unmatched. Germline V gene data show CDR1 as MNHGY and CDR2 as SAAAGT.

Specimen: tumor tissue, collected after IRX-2 immunotherapy. The chain links TRBV6-8 to TRBJ2-1; 8 bases align to TRBD2. This clonotype was obtained from a human donor with breast cancer. The CDR3 is CASTRLATNNEQFF. The DNA for the CDR3 is TGTGCCAGCACCCGACTAGCGACAAACAATGAGCAGTTCTTC.